The clone carrying this T cell receptor (beta chain) appeared a single time. This specimen comes from a study of human thymus T cells. Resections that were taken during corrective heart surgery supplied the thymus tissue. The people who donated were healthy Finnish babies having corrective surgery for congenital heart defects. The CDR3 loop spans 16 amino acids. Per the germline V gene, CDR1 is LNHDA and CDR2 is SQIVND (reference sequence). Trimming took off 9 bases at V and 5 bases at J, with 23 bases between the two ends. Repertoires were generated with immunoSEQ multiplex PCR, while TCRdb's copy carries only in-frame clones and drops some. The sample gives fewer than 90,000 clones, about 96% of which show up once; 0.025% to 0.035% is in the top ten.

This chain uses TRBV19 with TRBJ2-1; D tentatively fits TRBD1 or TRBD2 (5 bases each). The sample consisted of thymus tissue. This sequence originates from a boy younger than two with a congenital heart defect but otherwise immunologically healthy. This CDR3 is CASGVMRAGLDNEQFF. The CDR3 DNA sequence: TGTGCCAGCGGGGTGATGAGGGCAGGGTTGGACAATGAGCAGTTCTTC.